This T cell receptor (beta chain) was retrieved from a study of T cell changes during pregnancy in multiple sclerosis. Profiled with immunoSEQ multiplex PCR; TCRdb holds only in-frame clones, not every one. The sample carries about 83,000 clones, about 91% recorded once. Trimming took 7 bases from V and 4 from J, leaving 9 bases between them. The germline gives CDR1 SQVTM, CDR2 ANQGSEA. CDR3 length: 11 amino acids. The clonotype was recovered from a female donor in good health, serving as a control in a pregnancy study. Some clones in this sample may be carry-over from other donors' samples. Sequences were derived from PBMCs, sampled in the first trimester of pregnancy. V is TRBV29-1 and J is TRBJ2-3; D might be TRBD2 (6 bases). The CDR3 region is CSGGVADTQYF. The CDR3 DNA reads TGCAGCGGGGGGGTCGCAGATACGCAGTATTTT.